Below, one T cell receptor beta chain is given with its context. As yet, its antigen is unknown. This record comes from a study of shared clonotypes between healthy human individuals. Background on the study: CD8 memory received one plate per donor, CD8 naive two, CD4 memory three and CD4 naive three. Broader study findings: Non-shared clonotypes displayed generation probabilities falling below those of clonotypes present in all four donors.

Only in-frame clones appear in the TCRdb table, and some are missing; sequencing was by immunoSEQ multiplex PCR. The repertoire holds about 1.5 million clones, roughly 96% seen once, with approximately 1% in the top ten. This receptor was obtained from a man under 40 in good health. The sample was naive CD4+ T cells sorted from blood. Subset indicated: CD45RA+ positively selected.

This CDR3 is CASTQSLNTEAFF. The DNA for the CDR3 is TGTGCCAGCACCCAGAGTTTGAACACTGAAGCTTTCTTT. The rearrangement links TRBV14 to TRBJ1-1; D is unclear. Trimming took off 7 bases at V and 0 bases at J, with 9 bases between the two ends. This CDR3 has 13 amino acids. Germline CDR1 and CDR2: SGHDN and FVKESK.